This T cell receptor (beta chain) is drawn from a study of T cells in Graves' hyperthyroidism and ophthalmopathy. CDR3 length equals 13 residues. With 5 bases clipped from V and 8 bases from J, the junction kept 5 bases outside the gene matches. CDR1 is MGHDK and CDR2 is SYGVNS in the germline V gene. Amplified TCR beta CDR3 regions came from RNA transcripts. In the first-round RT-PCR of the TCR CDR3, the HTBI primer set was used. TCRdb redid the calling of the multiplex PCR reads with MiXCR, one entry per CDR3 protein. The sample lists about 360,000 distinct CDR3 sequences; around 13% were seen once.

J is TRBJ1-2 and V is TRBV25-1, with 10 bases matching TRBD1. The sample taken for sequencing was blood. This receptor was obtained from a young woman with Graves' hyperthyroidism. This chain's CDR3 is CASSSDRGLGYTF. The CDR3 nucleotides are TGTGCCAGCAGTTCGGACAGGGGGTTGGGCTACACCTTC.